Following are 14 T cell receptor beta chains from one sample sequenced in a study of OX40 agonist ivuxolimab in advanced cancers. The library was made by the immunoSEQ multiplex PCR assay. The source is immuneACCESS, and TCRdb retained only in-frame sequences with V and J called. Part of the clones is not carried over; for the studies checked, unresolved V genes explain less than half of this, and the remainder is unexplained. The sample table lists roughly 62,000 clones, around 84% of them with a count of one. The top ten clonotypes cover around 2.4% of the sample. Here the sequenced sample was CD4+ or CD8+ T cells sorted from blood, taken in a trial of the OX40 agonist ivuxolimab. All receptors derive from an adult with an advanced solid tumor such as melanoma, head and neck, liver or kidney cancer.

V usage is TRBV7-2 and J usage is TRBJ2-7; D may correspond to TRBD1 or TRBD2 (5 bases each). Germline lookup yields CDR1 SGHTA and CDR2 FQGNSA. The CDR3 runs 16 residues. V lost 5 bases, J lost 0 bases, and 17 bases lay in between. In DNA form, the CDR3 reads TGTGCCAGCAGCCCCCGGGGCGTCCAGGGCTCCTACGAGCAGTACTTC. Encoded protein: CASSPRGVQGSYEQYF.

Only one count was recorded for this clone. V is TRBV5-1 and J is TRBJ2-5; the D gene is possibly TRBD2 (5 bases). This CDR3 has 14 residues. Germline CDR1 reads SGHRS; CDR2 reads YFSETQ. V was shortened by 1 base and J by 2 bases, with 9 bases between the two germline ends. CDR3 DNA sequence: TGCGCCAGCAGCTTGCCGGGATCACAAGAGACCCAGTACTTC. It encodes CASSLPGSQETQYF.

The chain is built from TRBV7-9 and TRBJ2-7; D might be TRBD1 (5 bases). V was cut by 1 base and J by 1 base, with 14 bases left in between. CDR1 and CDR2 (germline): SEHNR, FQNEAQ (reference sequence). This CDR3 region has 16 residues. CDR3 bases: TGTGCCAGCAGCTTAGGACCCGAGAAGGGGTCCTACGAGCAGTACTTC. Protein sequence: CASSLGPEKGSYEQYF.

This clone was observed a handful of times. The gene calls are TRBV7-2 and TRBJ1-1; the D is unclear. The V gene's germline CDR1 is SGHTA and CDR2 FQGNSA. The CDR3 is made up of 13 amino acids. The V end was cut by 5 bases, the J end by 0 bases, with 7 bases between. The CDR3 nucleotides read TGTGCCAGCAGCCGACGGGTGAACACTGAAGCTTTCTTT. This sequence encodes CASSRRVNTEAFF.

V is TRBV19 and J is TRBJ1-5, with 11 positions matching TRBD1. With 0 bases clipped from V and 4 bases from J, the junction kept 5 bases outside the gene matches. The CDR3 runs to 17 residues. Per the germline V gene, CDR1 is LNHDA and CDR2 is SQIVND (reference sequence). CDR3 in amino acids: CASSIDRTGGLNQPQHF. The CDR3 DNA follows: TGTGCCAGTAGTATAGATCGGACAGGGGGCTTAAATCAGCCCCAGCATTTT. The complete variable domain, with remaining parts taken from reference TRBV19 and TRBJ1-5, reads DGGITQSPKYLFRKEGQNVTLSCEQNLNHDAMYWYRQDPGQGLRLIYYSQIVNDFQKGDIAEGYSVSREKKESFPLTVTSAQKNPTAFYLCASSIDRTGGLNQPQHFGDGTRLSIL.

The chain joins TRBV27 to TRBJ2-7; perhaps D is TRBD1 or TRBD2 (6 bases each). The V end was cut by 2 bases, the J end by 1 base, with 12 bases between. The CDR3 length is 15 residues. In germline, CDR1 is MNHEY, CDR2 SMNVEV (reference sequence). The CDR3: CASSLRGDRSYEQYF. The CDR3 nucleotides read TGTGCCAGCAGTTTAAGGGGGGACCGGTCCTACGAGCAGTACTTC.

This clone was counted a single time. Here the CDR3 reads CASSQRTGQETQYF. In nucleotides, the CDR3 is TGTGCCAGCAGCCAACGGACAGGGCAAGAGACCCAGTACTTC. The chain uses TRBV4-2 and TRBJ2-5; the match to TRBD1 covers 8 bases. The CDR3 consists of 14 residues. J lost 2 bases, V lost 2 bases, and 1 base had no gene match. Germline V gene lookup returns CDR1 LGHNA and CDR2 YNFKEQ.

This clone has a single count. This chain joins TRBV19 and TRBJ1-2; no clear D. This CDR3 contains 12 residues. Deletions cut 8 bases from V and 2 bases from J, with 9 bases between. The germline V gene encodes CDR1 LNHDA and CDR2 SQIVND (reference sequence). CDR3 in amino acids: CASSTLNYGYTF. In DNA form, the CDR3 reads TGTGCCAGTTCGACGCTGAACTATGGCTACACCTTC.

The J gene is TRBJ2-2, the V gene TRBV9, with D maybe TRBD1 (5 bases). Deletions cut 0 bases from V and 0 bases from J, with 15 bases between. Germline V gives CDR1 SGDLS, CDR2 YYNGEE. The CDR3 has 18 residues. The CDR3 is CASSVEVGPQPNTGELFF. For the CDR3, the DNA is TGTGCCAGCAGCGTAGAAGTGGGGCCCCAACCGAACACCGGGGAGCTGTTTTTT.

A single count supports this clone. The rearrangement joins TRBV15 to TRBJ1-5; no clear D. Trimming pared 5 bases from V and 0 bases from J, leaving 11 bases between. The CDR3 is made up of 15 amino acids. Germline V gives CDR1 LNHNV, CDR2 YYDKDF (reference sequence). CDR3 region: CATSGDWSSNQPQHF. For the CDR3, the DNA is TGTGCCACCAGCGGTGACTGGTCTAGCAATCAGCCCCAGCATTTT. The full variable domain, rest sourced from reference TRBV15 and TRBJ1-5, is DAMVIQNPRYQVTQFGKPVTLSCSQTLNHNVMYWYQQKSSQAPKLLFHYYDKDFNNEADTPDNFQSRRPNTSFCFLDIRSPGLGDTAMYLCATSGDWSSNQPQHFGDGTRLSIL.

The gene calls are TRBV28 and TRBJ1-5; D is undetermined. V lost 2 bases and J 5 bases, leaving 7 bases between the germline ends. CDR3 length: 13 residues. CDR1 and CDR2 (germline): MDHEN, SYDVKM. The chain's CDR3 is CASSLERDQPQHF. The CDR3 DNA follows: TGTGCCAGCAGTTTAGAGAGGGATCAGCCCCAGCATTTT.

The rearrangement uses TRBV19 and TRBJ1-4; 8 bases map to TRBD1. The ends lost 3 bases at V and 4 bases at J; junction bases unmatched: 10. The germline V gene has CDR1 LNHDA and CDR2 SQIVND (reference sequence). This CDR3 has 17 amino acids. CDR3 loop: CASSIVGTGRYNEKLFF. For the CDR3, the DNA is TGTGCCAGTAGTATCGTGGGGACAGGACGCTATAATGAAAAACTGTTTTTT.

The chain joins TRBV18 to TRBJ2-7; the match to TRBD1 covers 8 bases. Germline-derived CDR1 and CDR2 are KGHSH and LQKENI. The length of the CDR3 is 14 residues. Unmatched junction bases numbered 10, after V lost 6 bases and J lost 6 bases. CDR3 amino acids: CASSHRTGSGEQYF. The CDR3 DNA is TGTGCCAGCTCCCACCGGACAGGGAGTGGCGAGCAGTACTTC.

The genes are TRBV19 and TRBJ1-5; TRBD1 matches at 10 bases. Germline CDR1 reads LNHDA; CDR2 reads SQIVND (reference sequence). With V trimmed by 4 bases and J by 7 bases, 7 bases remained unmatched. The CDR3 totals 15 residues. DNA for the CDR3: TGTGCCAGTAGTACCGGGACAGGGGTTGGACAGCCCCAGCATTTT. Translation: CASSTGTGVGQPQHF.